The 27 T cell receptor beta chains presented below share a single source sample, sequenced in a study of identical twins. Via MiXCR, TCRdb re-called the 5' RACE reads, giving one row per CDR3 protein. The sample includes under 800,000 distinct CDR3 sequences, about 20% of them seen just once. This sample was shared with a second study, whose subject was T cells expressing NK-cell markers.

The material sequenced was PBMCs. The source is a woman aged 18-35 years in good health.

This clonotype was found a few times. The chain carries TRBV29-1 and TRBJ1-1; D unclear. Trimming took off 4 bases at V and 7 bases at J, with 7 bases between the two ends. CDR3 length: 10 residues. CDR1 SQVTM and CDR2 ANQGSEA come from the germline V gene. The CDR3 sequence: CSVVQYEAFF. In DNA form, the CDR3 reads TGCAGCGTTGTCCAATATGAAGCTTTCTTT.

This clonotype was detected only a few times. The rearrangement uses TRBV5-1 and TRBJ2-1, with 10 bases identical to TRBD2. The trim removed 2 bases at V and 16 bases at J, leaving 18 bases unmatched. This CDR3 is 16 amino acids long. Germline-derived CDR1 and CDR2 are SGHRS and YFSETQ. CDR3 region: CASSFQTLDERGGTFF. CDR3 bases: TGCGCCAGCAGCTTCCAGACACTCGATGAGCGGGGGGGAACCTTCTTC.

Comment on this clonotype: At one end the junction does not follow the germline gene, possibly because of a read error. The chain is built from TRBV20-1 and TRBJ2-1, with D possibly TRBD2 on 5 matching bases. The germline V gene encodes CDR1 DFQATT and CDR2 SNEGSKA (reference sequence). The CDR3 extends over 13 amino acids. CDR3 residues: CSASEGLYNEQLF. The CDR3 nucleotides read TGCAGTGCTAGTGAGGGCTTATACAATGAGCAGCTCTTC.

There are a few counts of this clonotype. This sequence joins TRBV10-3 and TRBJ2-5; 7 positions agree with TRBD2. There are 16 residues in the CDR3. Germline V gene sequence: CDR1 ENHRY, CDR2 SYGVKD. Losses at the gene ends were 6 bases for V and 2 bases for J; bases not matched to a gene: 12. The DNA of the CDR3 is TGTGCCATCAGGGGTGACTGGGCGGGGGATCAAGAGACCCAGTACTTC. This gives the protein CAIRGDWAGDQETQYF.

The sample holds many counts of this clonotype. The chain couples TRBV7-2 to TRBJ2-3, with D tentatively TRBD2 (6 bases). Trimming took off 6 bases at V and 4 bases at J, with 17 bases between the two ends. The CDR3 runs 15 residues. Germline V gives CDR1 SGHTA, CDR2 FQGNSA. The CDR3 loop is CASSSWTGDSDTQYF. The CDR3 DNA reads as TGTGCCAGCAGTTCATGGACGGGAGACTCAGATACGCAGTATTTT.

The gene calls are TRBV20-1 and TRBJ2-3; 7 bases line up with TRBD1. This CDR3 is built from 13 residues. V lost 5 bases to trimming and J lost 6 bases; unmatched junction nucleotides: 8. CDR1 and CDR2 (germline): DFQATT, SNEGSKA (reference sequence). This CDR3 is CSALQGPDDTQYF. The CDR3 bases are TGCAGTGCTCTACAGGGGCCCGATGATACGCAGTATTTT.

The table lists this clonotype with a few counts. The chain carries TRBV20-1 and TRBJ2-2, with D perhaps matching TRBD2 (6 bases). Trimming stripped 0 bases from V and 6 bases from J, with 11 bases between. Germline CDR1 is DFQATT and CDR2 is SNEGSKA (reference sequence). The CDR3 is made up of 14 amino acids. In DNA, the CDR3 is TGCAGTGCTAGAGATGGAGGGACCGCCGGGGAGCTGTTTTTT. It codes for CSARDGGTAGELFF.

This clonotype was picked up a small number of times. The chain couples TRBV9 to TRBJ2-1; tentative D call: TRBD2 (5 bases). Germline loops: CDR1 SGDLS, CDR2 YYNGEE. The CDR3 consists of 15 residues. V dropped 3 bases and J dropped 3 bases, with 13 bases sitting between them. The CDR3 DNA reads TGTGCCAGCAGCGAGGCCGGGAACTACTACAATGAGCAGTTCTTC. It codes for CASSEAGNYYNEQFF.

This sequence joins TRBV20-1 and TRBJ2-3; 7 nucleotides match TRBD1. With V trimmed by 7 bases and J by 0 bases, 13 bases remained unmatched. CDR3 length: 16 amino acids. The germline CDR1 and CDR2 sequences are DFQATT and SNEGSKA (reference sequence). The CDR3 spells CSVYALDRRSTDTQYF. The CDR3 DNA follows: TGCAGTGTTTACGCCCTGGACAGGCGTAGCACAGATACGCAGTATTTT.

This sequence joins TRBV7-2 and TRBJ2-1; a possible D gene is TRBD2 (6 bases). This CDR3 region has 15 residues. Germline V CDR1 and CDR2: SGHTA, FQGNSA. Trimming took off 2 bases at V and 6 bases at J, with 14 bases between the two ends. This CDR3 reads CASSLTRDPINEQFF. The CDR3 DNA reads TGTGCCAGCAGCTTAACGCGGGACCCAATCAATGAGCAGTTCTTC.

This chain uses TRBV6-1 with TRBJ2-2; D may correspond to TRBD1 or TRBD2 (6 bases each). This CDR3 is 16 amino acids long. Germline CDR1 is MNHNS and CDR2 is SASEGT. V gave up 3 bases and J gave up 5 bases, with 16 bases separating them. The CDR3 protein is CASSEQSGGGTGELFF. The CDR3 coding sequence is TGTGCCAGCAGTGAGCAGAGCGGAGGGGGGACCGGGGAGCTGTTTTTT.

This clonotype came up once. The chain combines TRBV3-1 with TRBJ1-1; D may be TRBD1 (5 bases). This CDR3 has 17 amino acids. Trimming cost V 1 base and J 5 bases, with 20 bases left between them. The V gene's germline CDR1 is LGHDT and CDR2 YNNKEL (reference sequence). CDR3 region: CASSQGWAAKKGTEAFF. The CDR3 region has the DNA TGTGCCAGCAGCCAAGGATGGGCGGCGAAAAAGGGGACTGAAGCTTTCTTT.

The rearrangement uses TRBV9 and TRBJ2-4; TRBD2 might be the D (6 bases). The CDR3 contains 15 residues. CDR1 and CDR2 from the germline V gene are SGDLS and YYNGEE. Trimming left V 0 bases short and J 8 bases short, with 15 bases between. The CDR3 DNA reads as TGTGCCAGCAGCGTAGTAGCTAGCGAGGGATACATTCAGTACTTC. This sequence encodes CASSVVASEGYIQYF.

The chain uses TRBV6-2 or TRBV6-3 and TRBJ2-1; the D gene could be TRBD1 or TRBD2 (5 bases each). The CDR3 covers 13 residues. Germline CDR1 is MNHEY and CDR2 is SVGEGT. The V end was cut by 5 bases, the J end by 5 bases, with 10 bases between. The CDR3 here is CASSGDENNEQFF. CDR3 in DNA: TGTGCCAGCAGTGGGGACGAAAACAATGAGCAGTTCTTC.

This clonotype was picked up a small number of times. The chain carries TRBV6-5 and TRBJ2-3; 9 nucleotides match TRBD1. The CDR3 has 14 residues. The junction had 5 bases not matched to a gene; V was cut back by 0 bases and J by 10 bases. From germline, CDR1 is MNHEY and CDR2 SVGAGI. The CDR3 protein is CASSYSGGQGAQYF. For the CDR3, the DNA is TGTGCCAGCAGTTACTCGGGGGGACAGGGTGCGCAGTATTTT.

In this sample, this clonotype turned up many times. The chain couples TRBV6-5 to TRBJ2-3; D unresolved. Trimming took 0 bases from V and 5 from J, leaving 15 bases between them. CDR1 and CDR2 from the germline V gene are MNHEY and SVGAGI. The CDR3 consists of 16 residues. DNA of the CDR3: TGTGCCAGCAGTTACTCGATATGGCCATCCGGAGATACGCAGTATTTT. Amino acids: CASSYSIWPSGDTQYF.

This clonotype was counted only a few times. The chain joins TRBV29-1 to TRBJ2-1; D not resolved. Germline CDR1 reads SQVTM; CDR2 reads ANQGSEA. V was cut by 6 bases and J by 7 bases, with 22 bases left in between. The CDR3 has 15 residues. The CDR3 nucleotides are TGCAGCGTAGAACCACCGGATTTATCCCGGAATGAGCAGTTCTTC. It codes for CSVEPPDLSRNEQFF.

The rearrangement joins TRBV20-1 to TRBJ2-4, with D unclear. With 4 bases removed from V and 4 bases from J, the gap between germline ends came to 14 bases. The CDR3 covers 14 residues. Looked up from germline, CDR1 is DFQATT and CDR2 is SNEGSKA (reference sequence). CDR3 loop: CSAMIIDGKNIQYF. The CDR3, as DNA: TGCAGTGCTATGATTATCGACGGGAAAAACATTCAGTACTTC.

This clonotype was seen a handful of times. The chain employs TRBV20-1 and TRBJ2-3; D ambiguous. The CDR3 runs to 13 residues. CDR1 is DFQATT, CDR2 SNEGSKA, per germline (reference sequence). Trimming removed 4 bases from V and 2 bases from J, with 10 bases in between. The CDR3 DNA sequence: TGCAGTGCTACCCCACGACTCACAGATACGCAGTATTTT. Translation gives CSATPRLTDTQYF.

This clonotype was counted at least ten times. This chain joins TRBV6-1 and TRBJ2-2, with 8 bases matching TRBD1. Unmatched junction bases numbered 4, after V lost 2 bases and J lost 5 bases. The CDR3 spans 15 residues. Germline V gives CDR1 MNHNS, CDR2 SASEGT. This CDR3 is CASSERDRPTGELFF. DNA for the CDR3: TGTGCCAGCAGTGAACGGGACAGGCCAACCGGGGAGCTGTTTTTT.

The chain combines TRBV5-6 with TRBJ2-2, with D possibly being TRBD1 (5 bases). Deletions cut 7 bases from V and 2 bases from J, with 12 bases between. Germline V CDR1 and CDR2: SGHDT, YYEEEE. CDR3 length: 14 amino acids. The CDR3 here is CASAGQINTGELFF. In DNA, the CDR3 is TGTGCCAGCGCCGGACAAATTAACACCGGGGAGCTGTTTTTT.

The chain has TRBV3-1 and TRBJ1-5; 7 bases map to TRBD1. CDR1 and CDR2 from the germline V gene are LGHDT and YNNKEL (reference sequence). The CDR3 is made up of 15 amino acids. V was pared by 5 bases and J by 3 bases, with 7 bases of the junction left unmatched. The CDR3 protein is CASSTDRDTNQPQHF. Here the CDR3 DNA reads TGTGCCAGCAGCACCGACAGGGACACCAATCAGCCCCAGCATTTT.

In this sample, this clonotype turned up once. J is TRBJ2-4 and V is TRBV6-2 or TRBV6-3; D not certain. Germline CDR1 and CDR2: MNHEY and SVGEGT. There are 15 residues in the CDR3. The V and J ends lost 2 bases and 2 bases respectively, with 10 bases between them. The CDR3 region has the DNA TGTGCCAGCAGTTACACCCGACACACCAAAAACATTCAGTACTTC. The encoded protein is CASSYTRHTKNIQYF.

The chain employs TRBV9 and TRBJ1-2; a weak D match, TRBD1 (6 bases). Germline V gene sequence: CDR1 SGDLS, CDR2 YYNGEE. The CDR3 runs to 14 residues. V was clipped by 3 bases and J by 2 bases, with 11 bases between them. CDR3 sequence: CASSALQGNYGYTF. For the CDR3, the DNA is TGTGCCAGCAGCGCCCTTCAGGGGAACTATGGCTACACCTTC.

This clonotype was detected a few times. The chain couples TRBV4-3 to TRBJ2-2, with TRBD2 as a possible D gene (5 bases). Trimming took 4 bases from V and 2 from J, leaving 11 bases between them. The CDR3 runs 15 residues. Germline-derived CDR1 and CDR2 are LGHNA and YSLEER. In nucleotides, the CDR3 is TGCGCCAGCAGCCTGGACGGACTTAACACCGGGGAGCTGTTTTTT. Translation gives CASSLDGLNTGELFF.

This clonotype was seen a few times. This chain joins TRBV5-6 and TRBJ2-7; 11 positions match TRBD1. V was pared by 1 base and J by 1 base, with 4 bases of the junction left unmatched. This CDR3 has 16 amino acids. The germline V gene has CDR1 SGHDT and CDR2 YYEEEE. CDR3 bases: TGTGCCAGCAGCTTGCTCGGACAGGGGGCTTCCTACGAGCAGTACTTC. Translated, it gives CASSLLGQGASYEQYF.

This clonotype was seen many times. V gene TRBV20-1 combines with J gene TRBJ1-1; D uncertain. CDR1 DFQATT and CDR2 SNEGSKA come from the germline V gene (reference sequence). This CDR3 has 10 amino acids. This CDR3 is CSARYTEAFF. The CDR3 DNA reads as TGCAGCGCAAGGTATACTGAAGCTTTCTTT.